This paragraph covers one T cell receptor beta chain sequence. These data are taken from a study of blood T cell repertoires in COVID-19. On the study more broadly: Acute-phase and convalescent COVID-19 samples originated in the United States, Italy and Spain.

The protocol was immunoSEQ multiplex PCR, while the TCRdb copy is restricted to in-frame clones and leaves out a portion. Found here are a few hundred thousand clones, approximately 92% of them singletons; the top ten hold roughly 0.99%. Individuals drawn from approximately 26 US areas were roughly 18 to 95 years old. Assignment of participants to cohorts was predicated upon participant-reported clinical history. Resolution of symptoms, clearance, or two negative PCRs was present in recovered Cohort 3 donors. Sequencing input: PBMCs or T cells enriched from blood (not recorded which). The TCR comes from a man between 18 and 35 years old who had recovered from COVID-19.

The CDR3 sequence is CSVSSSDQETQYF. The DNA of the CDR3 is TGCAGCGTCTCGTCGTCAGATCAAGAGACCCAGTACTTC. The chain links TRBV29-1 to TRBJ2-5; no firm D call. CDR3 length: 13 residues. CDR1 and CDR2 from the germline V gene are SQVTM and ANQGSEA. Trimming pared 6 bases from V and 2 bases from J, leaving 13 bases between.